The 3 T cell receptor beta chains in this list originate from one sample, sequenced in a study of T-cell memory formation after mild COVID-19 (dated by TCRdb to the early 2020s). Library generation was performed with 5' RACE. Sequencing relied on an Illumina NovaSeq 6000. TCRdb trimmed the raw reads at Q25, called clones with MiXCR and kept productive beta chains. Identical CDR3 protein sequences are pooled into one entry, listed with their most common genes and DNA. The sample table shows 110,000 to 150,000 distinct CDR3 sequences, and almost 25% are seen once. In total, the top ten clones hold approximately 25% of the sample. The sequencing input was PBMCs or a T cell subset sorted from them (not recorded which). These TCRs come from an adult woman who had mild COVID-19 (a few samples of this study predate the infection). The sample titles of this study are shuffled in the database, so cell type and time point are left out; the donor was told from shared clones.

This clonotype was detected only a few times. The V and J genes are TRBV9 and TRBJ2-2; the D gene is possibly TRBD1 (6 bases). The V gene's germline CDR1 is SGDLS and CDR2 YYNGEE. This CDR3 comprises 16 residues. V was cut by 3 bases and J by 4 bases, with 16 bases left in between. CDR3 in amino acids: CASSEGTRPITGELFF. Here the CDR3 DNA reads TGTGCCAGCAGCGAGGGGACACGGCCGATCACCGGGGAGCTGTTTTTT.

The chain carries TRBV13 and TRBJ2-7; 16 bases map to TRBD2. The CDR3 sequence is 14 residues long. The germline V gene has CDR1 PRHDT and CDR2 FYEKMQ (reference sequence). V shed 7 bases and J 9 bases; nucleotides not matched to a gene: 6. The CDR3 is CASTEGLAGGRQYF. CDR3 DNA sequence: TGTGCCAGCACCGAGGGACTAGCGGGGGGGCGGCAGTACTTC.

The chain recombines TRBV19 with TRBJ1-1, with TRBD1 identical over 7 bases. Per the germline V gene, CDR1 is LNHDA and CDR2 is SQIVND (reference sequence). CDR3 length equals 15 residues. V was clipped by 3 bases and J by 6 bases; unmatched bases: 10. CDR3: CASSMKTGKEPEAFF. CDR3 DNA: TGTGCCAGTAGTATGAAGACAGGGAAGGAACCTGAAGCTTTCTTT.